Listed below are T cell receptor beta chains from one sample, sequenced in a study of T-cell memory formation after mild COVID-19. Via MiXCR, TCRdb re-called the 5' RACE reads, giving one row per CDR3 protein. The sample carries 300,000 or so distinct CDR3 sequences, approximately 16% recorded once. Sequenced input: PBMCs or a T cell subset sorted from them (not recorded which). The origin of the receptors is a man in his late teens or twenties who had mild COVID-19 (a few samples of this study predate the infection). Cell type and time point are not known. Both conserved end residues are part of each CDR3. D genes are given only for firm matches.

TRBJ2-1,TRBV29-1,TRBD1,CSVEERWTGQDEQFF
TRBJ2-5,TRBV7-3,.,CASSWVGGQQETQYF
TRBJ1-1,TRBV5-1,TRBD1,CASSTGTGGMNTEAFF
TRBJ2-7,TRBV12-3/TRBV12-4,TRBD2,CASSSSGLAGVQQYF
TRBJ1-5,TRBV6-1,.,CASSDRRLGNQPQHF
TRBJ2-3,TRBV6-4,TRBD2,CASSGTSGGPTDTQYF
TRBJ1-1,TRBV27,.,CASRTFDRRRAIIDTEAFF
TRBJ1-2,TRBV7-8,.,CASSGGNYGYTF
TRBJ2-3,TRBV27,TRBD2,CASSPQPAGATDTQYF
TRBJ2-1,TRBV7-6,TRBD2,CASSLGTSGGRLDEQFF
TRBJ1-2,TRBV7-9,.,CASSTPNYGYTF
TRBJ2-5,TRBV20-1,TRBD1,CSAGDRVMGETQYF
TRBJ1-1,TRBV12-3/TRBV12-4,.,CASSLNAIEAFF
TRBJ1-1,TRBV7-2,.,CASSLAGWSVTEAFF
TRBJ1-2,TRBV12-3/TRBV12-4,.,CASTVQATSYGYTF
TRBJ1-5,TRBV9,.,CASSVEGGSDQPQHF
TRBJ2-4,TRBV19,TRBD1,CASSMGSGTGLAKNIQYF
TRBJ1-2,TRBV12-3/TRBV12-4,.,CASNSASVGYTF
TRBJ1-2,TRBV28,TRBD1,CASGVGTGGHNYGYTF
TRBJ2-3,TRBV7-2,TRBD2,CASSPRTSWTDTQYF
TRBJ2-3,TRBV7-2,.,CASSLGFTDTQYF
TRBJ2-5,TRBV3-1,TRBD2,CASSQSRPSGLAETQYF
TRBJ2-5,TRBV5-1,TRBD1,CASSRQGFQETQYF
TRBJ1-5,TRBV12-3/TRBV12-4,.,CASSLGPQNNQPQHF
TRBJ2-5,TRBV5-1,.,CASSPGDNSGVQYF
TRBJ2-2,TRBV2,TRBD2,CASSALAGTGELFF
TRBJ2-1,TRBV10-3,TRBD2,CAIRIRGTSGGVVGEQFF
TRBJ1-5,TRBV2,.,CASGRRTREPQHF
TRBJ1-5,TRBV20-1,TRBD1,CSARDGQALGQHF
TRBJ1-5,TRBV2,.,CASPSPNSNQPQHF
TRBJ2-3,TRBV24-1,.,CATSDLRGRHTDTQYF
TRBJ1-1,TRBV12-3/TRBV12-4,.,CASSSQGSGNTEAFF
TRBJ2-1,TRBV5-1,TRBD2,CASSMGTNYNEQFF
TRBJ1-1,TRBV5-1,TRBD1,CASSMTGRDTEAFF
TRBJ2-1,TRBV11-3,.,CASSLLSGKQFF
TRBJ2-1,TRBV12-3/TRBV12-4,TRBD2,CASSGYSGGRSYNEQFF
TRBJ2-1,TRBV6-2/TRBV6-3,TRBD2,CASKGARGDRVNEQFF
TRBJ2-7,TRBV25-1,.,CASSESPPYRQESDEQYF
TRBJ2-7,TRBV5-4,.,CASSRVTRGIGEQYF
TRBJ1-2,TRBV14,TRBD1,CASSQGLGRGPNYGYTF
TRBJ2-2,TRBV7-2,.,CASSLAGGPVYTGELFF
TRBJ2-1,TRBV6-5,.,CASSRGGAASNEQFF
TRBJ2-4,TRBV5-1,.,CASSGPGGAQNIQYF
TRBJ2-1,TRBV6-1,TRBD2,CASSDGLAGYEQFF
TRBJ2-3,TRBV5-1,.,CASSLGAENTDTQYF
TRBJ2-2,TRBV20-1,TRBD2,CSARDGLAGDTGELFF
TRBJ2-2,TRBV7-9,TRBD1,CASSGTGGFAGELFF
TRBJ1-2,TRBV7-2,TRBD1,CASSGQGIYGYTF
TRBJ2-1,TRBV7-2,.,CASSLAWTRGNEQFF
TRBJ2-1,TRBV2,TRBD2,CASRTSGAYNEQFF
TRBJ1-1,TRBV6-5,TRBD1,CASRIGQGRTEAFF
TRBJ2-7,TRBV5-6,TRBD1,CASSFRDRGSYEQYF
TRBJ2-2,TRBV7-9,.,CASSQDASSLNTGELFF
TRBJ1-5,TRBV11-2,.,CASSLRGGDQPQHF
TRBJ1-6,TRBV5-1,.,CASSVGSRDSPLHF
TRBJ1-1,TRBV5-1,.,CASSLAYRDTEAFF
TRBJ2-7,TRBV5-1,.,CASSLEGVPYEQYF